This T cell receptor (gamma chain) was identified during a study of gamma-delta chains in newborns, infants, children. On the study more broadly: Innate gammadelta T cells reportedly expand polyclonally right after birth, driven by microbial exposure, per the title.

By share, this clone ranks as large. V shed 0 bases, J shed 3 bases, and the junction held 8 bases outside the gene matches. The V gene's germline CDR1 is EGSNGY and CDR2 YDSYNSKV. This CDR3 comprises 15 residues. TCRdb re-processed the reads via CATT. The table lists some 1,200 gamma-chain clones, about three fifths of them singletons. Specimen: blood. The receptor comes from a child who was a newborn, infant or young child, either healthy, febrile or measles-vaccinated (not recorded which). V is TRGV2 and J is TRGJ1 or TRGJ2. The chain's CDR3 is CATWDGPGFYYKKLF. CDR3 DNA: TGTGCCACCTGGGACGGGCCTGGGTTTTATTATAAGAAACTCTTT.